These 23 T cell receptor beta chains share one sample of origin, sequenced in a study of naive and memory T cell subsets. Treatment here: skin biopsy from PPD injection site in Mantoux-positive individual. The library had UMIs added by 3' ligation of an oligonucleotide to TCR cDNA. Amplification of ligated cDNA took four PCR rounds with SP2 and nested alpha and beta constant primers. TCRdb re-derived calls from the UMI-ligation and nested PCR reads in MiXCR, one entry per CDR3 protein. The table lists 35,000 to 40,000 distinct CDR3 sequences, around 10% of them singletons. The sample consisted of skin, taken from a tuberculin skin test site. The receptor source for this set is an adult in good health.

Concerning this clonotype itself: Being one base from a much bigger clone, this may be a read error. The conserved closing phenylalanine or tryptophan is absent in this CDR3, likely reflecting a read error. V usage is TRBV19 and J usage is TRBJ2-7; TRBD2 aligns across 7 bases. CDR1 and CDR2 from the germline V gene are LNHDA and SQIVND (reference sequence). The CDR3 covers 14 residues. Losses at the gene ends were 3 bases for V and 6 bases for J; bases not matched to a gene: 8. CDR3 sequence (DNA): TGTGCCAGTAGTATGGATGGCGGGAGTTCCGAGCAGTACCTC. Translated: CASSMDGGSSEQYL.

CDR3 bases: TGTGCCACCAGCAGAGATCCCCCCACAGCCTCTGGGGCCAACGTCCTGACTTTC. Translated: CATSRDPPTASGANVLTF. The chain is built from TRBV15 and TRBJ2-6, with D unresolved. Germline CDR1 is LNHNV and CDR2 is YYDKDF (reference sequence). With 0 bases removed from V and 0 bases from J, the gap between germline ends came to 12 bases. The CDR3 contains 18 residues.

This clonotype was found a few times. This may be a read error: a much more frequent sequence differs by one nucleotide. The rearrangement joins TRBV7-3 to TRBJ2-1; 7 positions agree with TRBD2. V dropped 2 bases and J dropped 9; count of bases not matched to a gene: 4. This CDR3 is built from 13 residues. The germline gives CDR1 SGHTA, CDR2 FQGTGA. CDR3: CASSLYRGVEQFF. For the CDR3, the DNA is TGTGCCAGCAGCTTATATCGGGGGGTTGAGCAGTTCTTC.

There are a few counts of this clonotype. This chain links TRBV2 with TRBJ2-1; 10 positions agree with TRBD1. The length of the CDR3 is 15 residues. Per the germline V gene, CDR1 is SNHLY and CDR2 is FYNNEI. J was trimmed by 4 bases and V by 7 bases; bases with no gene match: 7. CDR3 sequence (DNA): TGTGCCAGCAAACCGGGACAGGGGAGTTACAATGAGCAGTTCTTC. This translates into CASKPGQGSYNEQFF.

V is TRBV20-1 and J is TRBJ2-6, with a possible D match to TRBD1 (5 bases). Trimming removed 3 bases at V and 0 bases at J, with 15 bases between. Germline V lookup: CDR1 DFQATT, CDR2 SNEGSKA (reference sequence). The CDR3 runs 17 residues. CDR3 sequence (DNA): TGCAGTGCTAGTCCTAGGGGCGCCCGCTCTGGGGCCAACGTCCTGACTTTC. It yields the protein CSASPRGARSGANVLTF.

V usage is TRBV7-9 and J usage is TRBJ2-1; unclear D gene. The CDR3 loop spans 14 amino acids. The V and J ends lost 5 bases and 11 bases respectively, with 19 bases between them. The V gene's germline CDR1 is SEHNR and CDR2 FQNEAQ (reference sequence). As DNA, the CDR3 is TGTGCCAGCAGCCCAATCGACATTAATTCAAAGCAGTTCTTC. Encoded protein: CASSPIDINSKQFF.

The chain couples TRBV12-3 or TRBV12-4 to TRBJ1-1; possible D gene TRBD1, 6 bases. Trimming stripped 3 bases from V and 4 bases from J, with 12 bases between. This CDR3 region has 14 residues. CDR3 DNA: TGTGCCAGCAGTTTCGGGCACAGGGTCACTGAAGCTTTCTTT. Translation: CASSFGHRVTEAFF.

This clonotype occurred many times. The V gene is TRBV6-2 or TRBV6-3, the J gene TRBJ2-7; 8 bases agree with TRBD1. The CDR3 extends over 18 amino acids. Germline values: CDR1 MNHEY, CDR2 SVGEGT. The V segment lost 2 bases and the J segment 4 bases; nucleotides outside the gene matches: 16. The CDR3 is CASSYDRTGRTPLYEQYF. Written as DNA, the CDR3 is TGTGCCAGCAGTTACGACAGGACAGGGAGAACCCCCCTGTACGAGCAGTACTTC.

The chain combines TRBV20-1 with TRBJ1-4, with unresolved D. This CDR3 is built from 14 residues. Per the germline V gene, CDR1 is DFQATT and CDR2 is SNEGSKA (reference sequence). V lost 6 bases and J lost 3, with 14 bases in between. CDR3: CSAWSGRANEKLFF. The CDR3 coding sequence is TGCAGTGCGTGGTCTGGGCGGGCTAATGAAAAACTGTTTTTT.

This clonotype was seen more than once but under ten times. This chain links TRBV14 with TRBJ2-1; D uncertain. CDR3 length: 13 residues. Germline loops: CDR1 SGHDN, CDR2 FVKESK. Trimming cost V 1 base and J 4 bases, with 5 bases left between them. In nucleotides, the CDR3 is TGTGCCAGCAGCCAAGGGCCATACAATGAGCAGTTCTTC. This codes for CASSQGPYNEQFF.

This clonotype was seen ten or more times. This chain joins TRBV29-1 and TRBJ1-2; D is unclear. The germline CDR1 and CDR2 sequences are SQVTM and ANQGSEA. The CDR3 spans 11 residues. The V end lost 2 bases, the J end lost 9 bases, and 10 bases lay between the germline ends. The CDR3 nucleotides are TGCAGCGTTGAACGGGCAGTAAGCTACACCTTC. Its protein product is CSVERAVSYTF. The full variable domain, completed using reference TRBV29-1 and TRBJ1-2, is SAVISQKPSRDICQRGTSLTIQCQVDSQVTMMFWYRQQPGQSLTLIATANQGSEATYESGFVIDKFPISRPNLTFSTLTVSNMSPEDSSIYLCSVERAVSYTFGSGTRLTVV.

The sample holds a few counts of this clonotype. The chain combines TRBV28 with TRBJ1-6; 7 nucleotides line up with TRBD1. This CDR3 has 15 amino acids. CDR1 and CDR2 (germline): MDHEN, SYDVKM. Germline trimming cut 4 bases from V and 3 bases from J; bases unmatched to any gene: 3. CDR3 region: CASSWTGLYNSPLHF. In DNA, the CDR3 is TGTGCCAGCAGTTGGACAGGTCTCTATAATTCACCCCTCCACTTT.

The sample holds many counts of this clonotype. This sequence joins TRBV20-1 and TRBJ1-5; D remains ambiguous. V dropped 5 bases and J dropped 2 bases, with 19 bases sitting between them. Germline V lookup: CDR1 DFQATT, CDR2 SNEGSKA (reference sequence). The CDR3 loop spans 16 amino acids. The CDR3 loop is CSAPRFGGRGNQPQHF. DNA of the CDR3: TGCAGTGCTCCTAGGTTTGGAGGGCGCGGCAATCAGCCCCAGCATTTT.

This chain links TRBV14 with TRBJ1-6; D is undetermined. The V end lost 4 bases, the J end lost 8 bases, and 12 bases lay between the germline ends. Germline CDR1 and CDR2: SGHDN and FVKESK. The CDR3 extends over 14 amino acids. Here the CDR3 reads CASSLEGAYSPLHF. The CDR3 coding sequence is TGTGCCAGCAGCCTCGAGGGCGCTTATTCACCCCTCCACTTT.

CDR3 amino acids: CTSSQKPTGGHTGELFF. The CDR3 DNA is TGCACCAGCAGCCAGAAACCGACAGGGGGCCACACCGGGGAGCTGTTTTTT. The chain couples TRBV1 to TRBJ2-2; the listed D gene, TRBD1, was not tested against the DNA. TRBV1 is classified as a pseudogene. The CDR3 runs 17 residues.

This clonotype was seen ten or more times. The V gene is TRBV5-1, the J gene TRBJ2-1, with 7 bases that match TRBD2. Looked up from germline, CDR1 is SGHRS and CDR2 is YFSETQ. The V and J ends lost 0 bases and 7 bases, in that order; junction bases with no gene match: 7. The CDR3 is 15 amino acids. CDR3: CASSLVTSQSNEQFF. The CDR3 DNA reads TGCGCCAGCAGCTTGGTGACTAGCCAGTCAAATGAGCAGTTCTTC.

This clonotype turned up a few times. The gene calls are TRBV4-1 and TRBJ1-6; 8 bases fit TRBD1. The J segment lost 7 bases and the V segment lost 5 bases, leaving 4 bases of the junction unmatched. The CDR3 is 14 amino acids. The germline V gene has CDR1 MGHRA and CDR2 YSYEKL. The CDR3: CASSIGQGNSPLHF. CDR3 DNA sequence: TGCGCCAGCAGCATAGGACAGGGCAATTCACCCCTCCACTTT.

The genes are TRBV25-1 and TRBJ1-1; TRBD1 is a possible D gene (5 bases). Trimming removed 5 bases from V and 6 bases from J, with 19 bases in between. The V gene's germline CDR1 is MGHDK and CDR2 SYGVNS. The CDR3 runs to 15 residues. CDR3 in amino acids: CASSIPWDLHAEAFF. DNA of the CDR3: TGTGCCAGCAGTATCCCCTGGGACCTTCATGCTGAAGCTTTCTTT.

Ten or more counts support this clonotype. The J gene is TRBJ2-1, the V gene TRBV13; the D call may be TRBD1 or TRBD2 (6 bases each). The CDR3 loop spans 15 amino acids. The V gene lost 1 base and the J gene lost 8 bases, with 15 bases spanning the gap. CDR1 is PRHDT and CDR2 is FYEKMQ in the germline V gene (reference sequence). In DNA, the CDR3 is TGTGCCAGCAGCTTAGCGGGGGCCCATCACTATGAGCAGTTCTTC. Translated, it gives CASSLAGAHHYEQFF.

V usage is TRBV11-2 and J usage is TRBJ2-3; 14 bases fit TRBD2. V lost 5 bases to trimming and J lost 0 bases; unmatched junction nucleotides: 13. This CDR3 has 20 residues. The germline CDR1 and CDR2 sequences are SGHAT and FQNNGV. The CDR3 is CASSRRLAGGRSGSTDTQYF. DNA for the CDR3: TGTGCCAGCAGCCGCCGACTAGCGGGGGGGCGGTCCGGTAGCACAGATACGCAGTATTTT.

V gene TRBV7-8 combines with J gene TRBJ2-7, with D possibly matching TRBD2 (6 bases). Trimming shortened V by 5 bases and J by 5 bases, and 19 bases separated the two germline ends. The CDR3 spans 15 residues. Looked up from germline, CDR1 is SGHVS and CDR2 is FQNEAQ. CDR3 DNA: TGTGCCAGCAGCAGAGGACGGGGAGGTGGGCACGAGCAGTACTTC. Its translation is CASSRGRGGGHEQYF.

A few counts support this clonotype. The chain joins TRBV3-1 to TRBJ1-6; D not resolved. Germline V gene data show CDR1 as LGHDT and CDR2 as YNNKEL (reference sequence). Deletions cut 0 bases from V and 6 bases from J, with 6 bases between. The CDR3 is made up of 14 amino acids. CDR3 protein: CASSQDWGNSPLHF. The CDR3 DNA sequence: TGTGCCAGCAGCCAAGATTGGGGTAATTCACCCCTCCACTTT.

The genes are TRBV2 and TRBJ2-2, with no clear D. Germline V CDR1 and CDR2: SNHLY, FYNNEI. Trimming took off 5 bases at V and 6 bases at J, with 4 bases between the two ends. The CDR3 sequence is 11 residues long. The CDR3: CASSYAGELFF. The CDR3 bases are TGTGCCAGCAGTTACGCCGGGGAGCTGTTTTTT.